What follows are 12 T cell receptor beta chains derived from one specimen sequenced in a study of beta chain features in type 1 diabetes. Sequencing targeted expressed TCRB transcripts, as all isolated RNA had been reverse transcribed. Using immunoSEQ multiplex PCR, the repertoire was profiled, and TCRdb retains in-frame clones only, with some absent. The repertoire holds roughly 350,000 clones, with roughly 9.6% as singletons. Sequencing was done on a sample of naive CD4+ T cells from blood. The receptors shown here come from a woman in her 30s in good health.

The V and J genes are TRBV28 and TRBJ1-1, with a weak D call TRBD1 (6 bases). The CDR3 has 14 amino acids. The germline V and J ends were trimmed by 6 bases and 3 bases, with 14 bases remaining between them. CDR1 is MDHEN and CDR2 is SYDVKM in the germline V gene. This chain's CDR3 is CASRPGGRDTEAFF. CDR3 coding DNA: TGTGCCAGCAGACCCGGGGGGCGCGACACTGAAGCTTTCTTT.

This clone appeared a few times. The rearrangement uses TRBV6-6 and TRBJ1-5; D not resolved. The ends were cut back, 2 bases at V and 7 bases at J, with 15 bases in the middle. The CDR3 sequence is 15 residues long. Germline loops: CDR1 MNHNY, CDR2 SVGAGI (reference sequence). The CDR3 protein is CASSYPGERGQPQHF. CDR3 DNA: TGTGCCAGCAGTTACCCCGGGGAAAGAGGGCAGCCCCAGCATTTT.

This rearrangement joins TRBV7-2 to TRBJ2-7, with 8 bases identical to TRBD1. Losses at the gene ends were 5 bases for V and 2 bases for J; bases not matched to a gene: 5. The CDR3 spans 14 residues. The germline gives CDR1 SGHTA, CDR2 FQGNSA. CDR3 coding DNA: TGTGCCAGCAGCGTGGGACAGGCCCCCTACGAGCAGTACTTC. It codes for CASSVGQAPYEQYF.

This sequence joins TRBV5-4 and TRBJ2-1; 12 bases match TRBD2. Germline V gene data show CDR1 as SGHNT and CDR2 as YYREEE (reference sequence). V dropped 3 bases and J dropped 7; count of bases not matched to a gene: 8. This CDR3 has 16 amino acids. CDR3: CASSWVLAGGTNEQFF. The CDR3 coding sequence is TGTGCCAGCAGCTGGGTACTAGCGGGAGGTACTAATGAGCAGTTCTTC.

This clone was detected a few times. The chain joins TRBV11-2 to TRBJ2-7; 8 nucleotides align to TRBD1. After removal of 5 bases from V and 2 bases from J, the junction contained 5 bases not matched to a gene. This CDR3 spans 14 amino acids. The germline V gene has CDR1 SGHAT and CDR2 FQNNGV. The CDR3 DNA sequence: TGTGCCAGCAGCCTCGACAGGGGAACCTACGAGCAGTACTTC. Protein: CASSLDRGTYEQYF.

In its sample, this clone was seen many times. The chain recombines TRBV29-1 with TRBJ2-6; a weak D match, TRBD2 (6 bases). V was cut by 6 bases and J by 2 bases, with 11 bases left in between. Germline values: CDR1 SQVTM, CDR2 ANQGSEA. CDR3 length: 14 residues. The CDR3 reads CSVHTGAGANVLTF. The CDR3, as DNA: TGCAGCGTCCACACGGGGGCTGGGGCCAACGTCCTGACTTTC.

The chain links TRBV23-1 to TRBJ1-5, with 8 positions matching TRBD1. TRBV23-1 is sorted into the ORF group, with uncertain function. After removal of 3 bases from V and 8 bases from J, the junction contained 15 bases not matched to a gene. The CDR3 runs 17 residues. The DNA of the CDR3 is TGCGCCAGCAGTCAGTCCCCACCCGGACAGGGTGGAAAGCCCCAGCATTTT. Translation gives CASSQSPPGQGGKPQHF.

This clone was observed a few times. V and J are TRBV7-2 and TRBJ2-1; 8 bases match TRBD2. Germline CDR1 is SGHTA and CDR2 is FQGNSA. Trimming removed 5 bases from V and 2 bases from J; junction bases left unmatched: 5. This CDR3 is 15 amino acids long. The chain's CDR3 is CASSPSGGTYNEQFF. CDR3 sequence (DNA): TGTGCCAGCAGCCCGAGCGGGGGTACCTACAATGAGCAGTTCTTC.

Remarks on this clone: Other nucleotide sequences from this sample produce the same CDR3. The chain uses TRBV28 and TRBJ2-7; TRBD2 matches at 10 bases. The J segment lost 3 bases and the V segment lost 6 bases, leaving 5 bases of the junction unmatched. The CDR3 extends over 14 amino acids. The germline CDR1 and CDR2 sequences are MDHEN and SYDVKM. CDR3 protein: CASSPPSGSYEQYF. DNA of the CDR3: TGTGCCAGCAGCCCTCCTAGCGGGAGCTACGAGCAGTACTTC. Supplemented by reference TRBV28 and TRBJ2-7, the full variable domain reads DVKVTQSSRYLVKRTGEKVFLECVQDMDHENMFWYRQDPGLGLRLIYFSYDVKMKEKGDIPEGYSVSREKKERFSLILESASTNQTSMYLCASSPPSGSYEQYFGPGTRLTVT.

This clone was found a few times. The same CDR3 is also encoded by other DNA sequences in this sample. V and J are TRBV7-9 and TRBJ2-7, with TRBD2 matching 7 bases. Trimming removed 1 base from V and 1 base from J; junction bases left unmatched: 1. Per germline, CDR1 SEHNR and CDR2 FQNEAQ (reference sequence). CDR3 length: 14 residues. The CDR3 DNA follows: TGTGCCAGCAGCTTAGGGGGGGGGTCCTACGAGCAGTACTTC. This sequence encodes CASSLGGGSYEQYF.

This clone occurred a few times. The rearrangement uses TRBV7-3 and TRBJ2-1, with D possibly being TRBD2 (5 bases). CDR1 is SGHTA and CDR2 is FQGTGA in the germline V gene. CDR3 length: 15 residues. V lost 5 bases and J lost 0, with 11 bases in between. The CDR3 DNA reads TGTGCCAGCAGCCCCTTGGGGAGCTCCTACAATGAGCAGTTCTTC. It yields the protein CASSPLGSSYNEQFF.

This chain joins TRBV7-3 and TRBJ1-1; TRBD1 might be the D (5 bases). Trimming removed 3 bases from V and 4 bases from J, with 12 bases in between. The germline V gene encodes CDR1 SGHTA and CDR2 FQGTGA. This CDR3 contains 14 residues. CDR3 residues: CASSFDRLSTEAFF. The CDR3 DNA follows: TGTGCCAGCAGCTTCGACAGACTTTCCACTGAAGCTTTCTTT.